This entry features one T cell receptor (beta chain) sequence. This entry comes from a study of blood T cell repertoires in COVID-19. For the study at large: The United States, Italy and Spain were the sources of the acute and convalescent COVID-19 samples. Nucleic acid was either cDNA or gDNA, and it came from T cells, B-cell-depleted T cells, or PBMCs.

In the source study's methods: Scientists estimated how many nucleated cells there were by amplifying reference gene primers. Profiled with immunoSEQ multiplex PCR; TCRdb holds only in-frame clones, not every one. Clonal size and the V and J genes are those of that table, whereas D and trimming came from the DNA. The data hold over 45,000 clones, with roughly 84% observed a single time. Sequenced input: peripheral blood. This TCR was recovered from a man aged 70 or older with acute or convalescent COVID-19.

In DNA form, the CDR3 reads TGTGCCAGCAGCAGCAGGGTTGGCACTGAAGCTTTCTTT. This encodes CASSSRVGTEAFF. This chain uses TRBV7-3 with TRBJ1-1, with D perhaps matching TRBD1 (5 bases). CDR3 length equals 13 residues. Trimming left V 5 bases short and J 4 bases short, with 11 bases between. Germline CDR1 SGHTA, CDR2 FQGTGA.